This T cell receptor beta chain was found in a study of blood T cells in healthy people across ages. From germline, CDR1 is LGHDT and CDR2 YNNKEL (reference sequence). The length of the CDR3 is 15 residues. Between the trimmed V and J ends, which lost 3 bases and 2 bases, there was a span of 13 bases. PCR was performed a second time for roughly 7 to 12 cycles using a sample-barcoded 5' primer and a J-beta primer mix. Each CDR3 protein gets one entry after TCRdb re-called the 5' RACE reads with MiXCR. The sample includes about 720,000 distinct CDR3 sequences, about a fifth of them seen just once. Material for sequencing was blood. The chain carries TRBV3-1 and TRBJ1-2; possible D gene TRBD1, 6 bases. The TCR was taken from a man in his 70s in good health. CDR3 in DNA: TGTGCCAGCAGCCACCTCGGACAGCTGAACTATGGCTACACCTTC. This gives the protein CASSHLGQLNYGYTF.